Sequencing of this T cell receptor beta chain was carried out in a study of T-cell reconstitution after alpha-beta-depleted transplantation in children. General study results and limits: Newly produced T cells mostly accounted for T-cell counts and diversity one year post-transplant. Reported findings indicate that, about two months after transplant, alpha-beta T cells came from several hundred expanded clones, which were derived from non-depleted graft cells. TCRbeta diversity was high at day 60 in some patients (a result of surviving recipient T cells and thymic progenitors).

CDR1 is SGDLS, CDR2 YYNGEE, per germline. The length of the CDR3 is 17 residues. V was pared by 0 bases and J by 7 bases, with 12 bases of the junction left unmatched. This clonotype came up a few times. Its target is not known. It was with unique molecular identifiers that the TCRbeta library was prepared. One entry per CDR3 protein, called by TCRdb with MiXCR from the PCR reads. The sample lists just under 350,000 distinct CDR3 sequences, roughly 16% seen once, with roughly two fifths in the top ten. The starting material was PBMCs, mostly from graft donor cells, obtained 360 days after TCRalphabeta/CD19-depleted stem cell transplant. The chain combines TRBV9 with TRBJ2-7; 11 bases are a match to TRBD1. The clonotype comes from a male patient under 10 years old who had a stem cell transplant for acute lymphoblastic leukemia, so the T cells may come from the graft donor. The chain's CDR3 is CASSVGELGQGASEQYF. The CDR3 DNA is TGTGCCAGCAGCGTAGGGGAGCTAGGACAGGGGGCGAGTGAGCAGTACTTC.